The source of this T cell receptor beta chain is a study of shared clonotypes between healthy human individuals. Study-level points and caveats: Clonotype sharing among donors was expected to depend on sequencing depth. Represented diversity (both genetic and exposure-history) was limited by the small number of donors. Clonotypes shared by all four donors outscored non-shared clonotypes in generation probability.

With respect to this clone: No antigen is known for it.

Caucasian adults residing in Nashville, Tennessee made up all the donors. The CDR3 is made up of 16 amino acids. Trimming at V came to 3 bases and at J to 0 bases, leaving 6 bases not matched to a gene. CDR1 MDHEN and CDR2 SYDVKM come from the germline V gene. Here immunoSEQ multiplex PCR was the method, and the copy in TCRdb shows in-frame clones only, minus some. The data show roughly 1,500,000 clones, 98% seen once. What was sequenced was naive CD4+ T cells sorted from blood. Stated subset: CD45RA+ positively selected. The TCR comes from a man aged 30 to 45 in good health. The V and J genes are TRBV28 and TRBJ2-3, with 7 bases that match TRBD2. The CDR3 DNA reads as TGTGCCAGCAGTTTTGGAACGGGAGGTAGCACAGATACGCAGTATTTT. This translates into CASSFGTGGSTDTQYF.